The next 26 T cell receptor beta chains were all read from a single sample in a study of T-cell reconstitution after alpha-beta-depleted transplantation in children. Unique molecular identifiers were built into the TCRbeta library. TCRdb called the PCR reads again in MiXCR, with one record for every CDR3 protein. The sample holds 700,000 to 950,000 distinct CDR3 sequences; roughly 15% are singletons and the top ten take approximately 5%. Specimen: PBMCs, mostly from graft donor cells, collected 360 days after TCRalphabeta/CD19-depleted stem cell transplant. These TCRs come from a male patient younger than 18 who had a stem cell transplant for acute lymphoblastic leukemia, so the T cells may come from the graft donor.

V is TRBV4-2 and J is TRBJ2-5; the D gene could be TRBD1 or TRBD2 (5 bases each). CDR3 length: 17 amino acids. V lost 5 bases and J 1 base, leaving 20 bases between the germline ends. Germline V gene data show CDR1 as LGHNA and CDR2 as YNFKEQ. The CDR3 nucleotides read TGTGCCAGCAGCGTAGGGGACCTCCTCGGGATCCAAGAGACCCAGTACTTC. Amino acids: CASSVGDLLGIQETQYF.

A few counts support this clonotype. V usage is TRBV12-3 or TRBV12-4 and J usage is TRBJ2-3; D is undetermined. With 6 bases removed from V and 0 bases from J, the gap between germline ends came to 13 bases. The CDR3 contains 15 residues. The DNA for the CDR3 is TGTGCCAGCAGCCCGCGGAAAACTAGCACAGATACGCAGTATTTT. Residues: CASSPRKTSTDTQYF.

The genes are TRBV5-6 and TRBJ2-7, with 8 bases that match TRBD1. There are 14 residues in the CDR3. The V and J ends lost 3 bases and 4 bases, in that order; junction bases with no gene match: 6. The germline V gene has CDR1 SGHDT and CDR2 YYEEEE. CDR3 in DNA: TGTGCCAGCAGCTGGACAGGGAACGAATACGAGCAGTACTTC. Translating gives CASSWTGNEYEQYF.

This chain joins TRBV2 and TRBJ2-7; possible D gene TRBD2, 7 bases. V lost 11 bases to trimming and J lost 3 bases, with 20 bases between them. The CDR3 consists of 14 residues. In germline, CDR1 is SNHLY, CDR2 FYNNEI. The CDR3 reads CASGDWGGNYEQYF. In DNA, the CDR3 is TGTGCCTCAGGGGATTGGGGGGGCAACTACGAGCAGTACTTC. Together with reference TRBV2 and TRBJ2-7, the CDR3 gives the full variable domain: EPEVTQTPSHQVTQMGQEVILRCVPISNHLYFYWYRQILGQKVEFLVSFYNNEISEKSEIFDDQFSVERPDGSNFTLKIRSTKLEDSAMYFCASGDWGGNYEQYFGPGTRLTVT.

There are a few counts of this clonotype. The junction differs from germline at one of its ends, possibly a read error. The chain's CDR3 is CASSAGEAIYYEQFF. CDR3 sequence (DNA): TGTGCCAGCTCTGCGGGAGAGGCTATCTACTATGAGCAGTTCTTC. The chain carries TRBV28 and TRBJ2-1; TRBD2 aligns across 7 bases. This CDR3 is 15 amino acids long. The germline V gene encodes CDR1 MDHEN and CDR2 SYDVKM. Full variable domain (outside the CDR3, taken from reference TRBV28 and TRBJ2-1): DVKVTQSSRYLVKRTGEKVFLECVQDMDHENMFWYRQDPGLGLRLIYFSYDVKMKEKGDIPEGYSVSREKKERFSLILESASTNQTSMYLCASSAGEAIYYEQFFGPGTRLTVL.

This clonotype was counted between two and nine times. DNA for the CDR3: TGTGCCAGCAGTTGGCGGGAGAACACTGAAGCTTTCTTT. Translated, it gives CASSWRENTEAFF. The chain couples TRBV7-3 to TRBJ1-1; unclear D gene. CDR1 SGHTA and CDR2 FQGTGA come from the germline V gene. Trimming took off 6 bases at V and 1 base at J, with 9 bases between the two ends. The CDR3 runs 13 residues.

The chain recombines TRBV7-2 with TRBJ2-3; tentatively, D is TRBD2 (5 bases). The germline CDR1 and CDR2 sequences are SGHTA and FQGNSA. There are 14 residues in the CDR3. Trimming removed 5 bases from V and 1 base from J, with 10 bases in between. In DNA form, the CDR3 reads TGTGCCAGCAGCAGAGGACTGCGCACAGATACGCAGTATTTT. Amino acids: CASSRGLRTDTQYF.

This clonotype was found a few times. V usage is TRBV7-9 and J usage is TRBJ2-7; 12 bases agree with TRBD2. In germline, CDR1 is SEHNR, CDR2 FQNEAQ (reference sequence). Trimming at V came to 5 bases and at J to 6 bases, leaving 8 bases not matched to a gene. The length of the CDR3 is 15 residues. The CDR3 protein is CASSPEGLAGSEQYF. CDR3 bases: TGTGCCAGCAGCCCAGAGGGACTAGCGGGCTCCGAGCAGTACTTC.

The V gene is TRBV12-3 or TRBV12-4, the J gene TRBJ2-7, with a possible D match to TRBD2 (5 bases). V lost 1 base and J 12 bases, leaving 13 bases between the germline ends. This CDR3 spans 12 amino acids. CDR3 amino acids: CASSLDRGLWYF. In nucleotides, the CDR3 is TGTGCCAGCAGTTTAGACCGGGGTTTGTGGTACTTC.

This clonotype has just one count. The chain joins TRBV28 to TRBJ2-1; no clear D gene. In germline, CDR1 is MDHEN, CDR2 SYDVKM. The CDR3 sequence is 14 residues long. Trimming took off 2 bases at V and 6 bases at J, with 11 bases between the two ends. The CDR3 sequence: CASSLAPLSNEQFF. CDR3 coding DNA: TGTGCCAGCAGTTTAGCCCCGCTGTCCAATGAGCAGTTCTTC.

This clonotype was counted only a few times. The genes are TRBV12-3 or TRBV12-4 and TRBJ1-1; a weak D match, TRBD1 (5 bases). V lost 6 bases to trimming and J lost 5 bases, with 22 bases between them. The CDR3 loop spans 16 amino acids. CDR3 DNA sequence: TGTGCCAGCAGCCCCGACGGCAGGGAGTATTGGACTGAAGCTTTCTTT. It translates to CASSPDGREYWTEAFF.

The genes are TRBV7-9 and TRBJ1-5; D is perhaps TRBD1 (5 bases). The CDR3 is made up of 16 amino acids. CDR1 and CDR2 (germline): SEHNR, FQNEAQ (reference sequence). Trimming removed 6 bases at V and 4 bases at J, with 19 bases between. The CDR3 is CASSSAPGLLNQPQHF. CDR3 nucleotide sequence: TGTGCCAGCAGTTCAGCCCCGGGACTCCTAAATCAGCCCCAGCATTTT. Complete variable domain (other parts from reference TRBV7-9 and TRBJ1-5): DTGVSQNPRHKITKRGQNVTFRCDPISEHNRLYWYRQTLGQGPEFLTYFQNEAQLEKSRLLSDRFSAERPKGSFSTLEIQRTEQGDSAMYLCASSSAPGLLNQPQHFGDGTRLSIL.

This clonotype showed up just a few times. The chain joins TRBV3-1 to TRBJ2-3; D possibly corresponds to TRBD2 (5 bases). CDR1 and CDR2 from the germline V gene are LGHDT and YNNKEL (reference sequence). Trimming stripped 7 bases from V and 2 bases from J, with 10 bases between. The CDR3 is 13 amino acids. This CDR3 reads CASTSGNTDTQYF. CDR3 nucleotide sequence: TGTGCCAGCACGTCGGGAAACACAGATACGCAGTATTTT.

This clonotype appeared a few times. The chain has TRBV12-3 or TRBV12-4 and TRBJ2-5; 10 positions match TRBD1. Trimming removed 6 bases from V and 5 bases from J; junction bases left unmatched: 18. This CDR3 is 18 amino acids long. Here the CDR3 DNA reads TGTGCCAGCAGCCCGAATGCCCCGACAGGGGGCGCAGGGGAGACCCAGTACTTC. As protein: CASSPNAPTGGAGETQYF.

This clonotype was counted only a few times. One end of the junction is discordant with germline, which a read error may explain. The V and J genes are TRBV5-1 and TRBJ2-5, with unresolved D. The CDR3 extends over 14 amino acids. The germline V gene encodes CDR1 SGHRS and CDR2 YFSETQ. DNA of the CDR3: TGCGCCAGCAGCTTGGGCTCCGACCAGGAGACCCAGTACTTC. Translation: CASSLGSDQETQYF.

This clonotype was picked up a small number of times. DNA for the CDR3: TGCGCCAGCAGCCACCCAACTAATGAAAAACTGTTTTTT. This gives the protein CASSHPTNEKLFF. The chain links TRBV5-1 to TRBJ1-4; D ambiguous. Between the trimmed V and J ends, which lost 4 bases and 0 bases, there was a span of 4 bases. The CDR3 extends over 13 amino acids. CDR1 is SGHRS, CDR2 YFSETQ, per germline.

This clonotype was detected once. V is TRBV21-1 and J is TRBJ2-5. TRBV21-1 is annotated as a pseudogene. This CDR3 comprises 12 residues. DNA for the CDR3: TGTGCCAGCAAGTCTGGGCTGGAGACCCAGTACTTC. Its translation: CASKSGLETQYF.

The chain uses TRBV10-2 and TRBJ2-7; possibly TRBD2 for D (6 bases). CDR3 size: 14 residues. Germline V gives CDR1 WSHSY, CDR2 SAAADI. With 7 bases removed from V and 2 bases from J, the gap between germline ends came to 15 bases. CDR3 sequence reads: CASIAGRTTYEQYF. The DNA for the CDR3 is TGCGCCAGCATTGCTGGGCGGACTACCTACGAGCAGTACTTC.

The CDR3 region has the DNA TGTGCCAGCAGCTCCTTGGGGACAGGCAAAGAGACCCAGTACTTC. It codes for CASSSLGTGKETQYF. The V and J genes are TRBV7-8 and TRBJ2-5, with 8 bases identical to TRBD1. This CDR3 comprises 15 residues. CDR1 and CDR2 from the germline V gene are SGHVS and FQNEAQ. V shed 4 bases, J shed 3 bases, and the junction held 7 bases outside the gene matches.

This clonotype was counted only a few times. This chain joins TRBV7-2 and TRBJ2-7; 7 positions agree with TRBD1. The V and J ends lost 1 base and 1 base, in that order; junction bases with no gene match: 7. CDR1 is SGHTA, CDR2 FQGNSA, per germline. CDR3 length: 16 amino acids. The CDR3 nucleotides are TGTGCCAGCAGCTTAGTTGGCACAGGGGCATCCTACGAGCAGTACTTC. This translates into CASSLVGTGASYEQYF.

The chain recombines TRBV6-2 or TRBV6-3 with TRBJ2-5; D is unresolved. Germline V gives CDR1 MNHEY, CDR2 SVGEGT. Trimming cost V 4 bases and J 2 bases, with 11 bases left between them. This CDR3 is 14 amino acids long. The CDR3 DNA reads TGTGCCAGCAGTTTGGCAGCCTTACAAGAGACCCAGTACTTC. Its protein product is CASSLAALQETQYF.

This clonotype was counted only a few times. The chain combines TRBV29-1 with TRBJ2-1; possible D gene TRBD1, 5 bases. There are 11 residues in the CDR3. Germline V gene sequence: CDR1 SQVTM, CDR2 ANQGSEA. As DNA, the CDR3 is TGCACCGCCGGACACCACAATGAGCAGTTCTTC. It yields the protein CTAGHHNEQFF.

J is TRBJ1-3 and V is TRBV9, with unresolved D. This CDR3 is built from 11 residues. Germline lookup yields CDR1 SGDLS and CDR2 YYNGEE. V was cut by 7 bases and J by 4 bases, with 6 bases left in between. As DNA, the CDR3 is TGTGCCAGCGGATGGGGAAACACCATATATTTT. It is translated as CASGWGNTIYF.

This clonotype was seen more than once but under ten times. The chain links TRBV5-1 to TRBJ1-2, with TRBD1 as a possible D gene (6 bases). The V end was cut by 4 bases, the J end by 3 bases, with 10 bases between. CDR1 SGHRS and CDR2 YFSETQ come from the germline V gene. The CDR3 has 13 amino acids. This chain's CDR3 is CASSRWTDYGYTF. The CDR3 nucleotides read TGCGCCAGCAGCCGCTGGACAGACTATGGCTACACCTTC.

This clonotype was counted a few times. This sequence joins TRBV20-1 and TRBJ1-5, with 9 bases aligning to TRBD1. The V and J ends lost 2 bases and 1 base, in that order; junction bases with no gene match: 12. The CDR3 extends over 18 amino acids. The germline V gene has CDR1 DFQATT and CDR2 SNEGSKA (reference sequence). CDR3 protein: CSARPLRQGVKSNQPQHF. CDR3 nucleotide sequence: TGCAGTGCTAGACCACTAAGACAGGGGGTGAAAAGCAATCAGCCCCAGCATTTT.

This clonotype has just a few counts. J is TRBJ2-7 and V is TRBV11-2; no reliable D call. V lost 4 bases and J 2 bases, leaving 9 bases between the germline ends. Germline V lookup: CDR1 SGHAT, CDR2 FQNNGV. The CDR3 length is 13 residues. The CDR3 nucleotides read TGTGCCAGCAGCTCGCCCCCCACCTACGAGCAGTACTTC. Protein: CASSSPPTYEQYF.